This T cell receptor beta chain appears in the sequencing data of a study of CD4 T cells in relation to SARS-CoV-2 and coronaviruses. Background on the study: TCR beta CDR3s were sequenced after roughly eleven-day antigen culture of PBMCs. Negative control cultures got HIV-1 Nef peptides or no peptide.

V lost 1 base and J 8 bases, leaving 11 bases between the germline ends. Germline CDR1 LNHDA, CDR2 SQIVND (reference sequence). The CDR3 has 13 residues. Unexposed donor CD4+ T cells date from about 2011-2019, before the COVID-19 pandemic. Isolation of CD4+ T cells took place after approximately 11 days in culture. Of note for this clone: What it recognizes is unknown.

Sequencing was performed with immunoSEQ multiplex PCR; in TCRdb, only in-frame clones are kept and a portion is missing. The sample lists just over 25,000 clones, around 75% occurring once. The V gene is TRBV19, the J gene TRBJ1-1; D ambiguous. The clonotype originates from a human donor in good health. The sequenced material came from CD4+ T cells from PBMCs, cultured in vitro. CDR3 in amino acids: CASSIVRSAEAFF. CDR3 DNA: TGTGCCAGTAGTATAGTAAGGTCTGCGGAAGCTTTCTTT.